This T cell receptor beta chain was profiled in a study of T cell clonality in common variable immunodeficiency. The study, taken as a whole, reports: Reportedly, TCR beta sequences from common variable immunodeficiency showed fewer deletions and N-nucleotide insertions. Fewer TCRbeta clones were shared among CVID subjects than controls.

Only in-frame clones appear in the TCRdb table, and some are missing; sequencing was by immunoSEQ multiplex PCR. This repertoire holds some 14,000 clones, and none appear only once. Per the germline V gene, CDR1 is GTSNPN and CDR2 is SVGIG (reference sequence). The trim removed 4 bases at V and 2 bases at J, leaving 11 bases unmatched. The CDR3 is 15 amino acids. In its sample, this clone was seen a few times. What it recognizes is unknown. Coverage ceases 3 residues before the CDR3 finishes, and the germline J gene fills in the end. Caucasian heritage predominated among both patients and controls. This rearrangement joins TRBV30 to TRBJ2-7, with 7 nucleotides matching TRBD1. The TCR originated in a human donor with common variable immunodeficiency. Sequencing input: peripheral blood mononuclear cells. The CDR3 region is CAWKPGTAITYEQYF. The part of the CDR3 DNA that was read is TGTGCCTGGAAACCCGGGACAGCGATTACCTACGAG.